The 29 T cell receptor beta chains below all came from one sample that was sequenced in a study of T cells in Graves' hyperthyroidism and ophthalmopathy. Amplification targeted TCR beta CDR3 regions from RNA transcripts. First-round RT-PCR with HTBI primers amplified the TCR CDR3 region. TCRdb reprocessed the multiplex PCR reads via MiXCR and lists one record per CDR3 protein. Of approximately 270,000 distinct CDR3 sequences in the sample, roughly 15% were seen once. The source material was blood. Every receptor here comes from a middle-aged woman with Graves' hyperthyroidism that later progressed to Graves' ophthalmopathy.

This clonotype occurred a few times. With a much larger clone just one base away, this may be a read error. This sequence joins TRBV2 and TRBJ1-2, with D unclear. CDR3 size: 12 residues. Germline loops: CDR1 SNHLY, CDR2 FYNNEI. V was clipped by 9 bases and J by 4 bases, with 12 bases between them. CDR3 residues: CASKTSGYGYTF. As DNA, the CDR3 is TGTGCCAGTAAGACCTCCGGCTATGGCTACACCTTC.

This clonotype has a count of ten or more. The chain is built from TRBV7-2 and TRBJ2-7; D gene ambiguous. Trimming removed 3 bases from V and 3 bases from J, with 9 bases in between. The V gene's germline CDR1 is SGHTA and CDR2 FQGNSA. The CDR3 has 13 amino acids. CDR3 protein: CASSFVPNYEQYF. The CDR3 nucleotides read TGTGCCAGCAGCTTTGTGCCAAACTACGAGCAGTACTTC. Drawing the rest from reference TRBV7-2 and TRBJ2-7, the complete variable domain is GAGVSQSPSNKVTEKGKDVELRCDPISGHTALYWYRQSLGQGLEFLIYFQGNSAPDKSGLPSDRFSAERTGGSVSTLTIQRTQQEDSAVYLCASSFVPNYEQYFGPGTRLTVT.

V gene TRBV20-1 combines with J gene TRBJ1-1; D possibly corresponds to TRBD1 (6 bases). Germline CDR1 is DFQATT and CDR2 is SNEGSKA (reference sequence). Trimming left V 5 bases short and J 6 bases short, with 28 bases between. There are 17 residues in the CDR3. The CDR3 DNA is TGCAGTGCTCTACCACGGCGGGACATTTCAGGGAGGCCTGAAGCTTTCTTT. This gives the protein CSALPRRDISGRPEAFF.

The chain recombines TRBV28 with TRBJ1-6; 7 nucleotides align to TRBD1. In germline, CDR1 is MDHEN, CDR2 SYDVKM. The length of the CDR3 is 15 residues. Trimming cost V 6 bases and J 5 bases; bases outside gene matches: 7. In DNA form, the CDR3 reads TGTGCCAGCAGCGCAAGACAGGGAAATAATTCACCCCTCCACTTT. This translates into CASSARQGNNSPLHF. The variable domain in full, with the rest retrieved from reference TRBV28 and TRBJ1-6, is DVKVTQSSRYLVKRTGEKVFLECVQDMDHENMFWYRQDPGLGLRLIYFSYDVKMKEKGDIPEGYSVSREKKERFSLILESASTNQTSMYLCASSARQGNNSPLHFGNGTRLTVT.

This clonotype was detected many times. Here the CDR3 DNA reads TGTGCCAGCAGCCACCCGAGGAATGAGCAGTTCTTC. This gives the protein CASSHPRNEQFF. The genes are TRBV11-2 and TRBJ2-1; D call uncertain. The CDR3 spans 12 residues. Germline CDR1 is SGHAT and CDR2 is FQNNGV. Trimming removed 5 bases at V and 7 bases at J, with 9 bases between.

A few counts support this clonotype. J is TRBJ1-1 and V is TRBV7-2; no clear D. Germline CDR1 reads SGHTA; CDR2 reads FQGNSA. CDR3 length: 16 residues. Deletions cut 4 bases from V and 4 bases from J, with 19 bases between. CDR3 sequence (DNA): TGTGCCAGCAGCTCAGATCGGGCTTCACGAACCACTGAAGCTTTCTTT. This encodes CASSSDRASRTTEAFF.

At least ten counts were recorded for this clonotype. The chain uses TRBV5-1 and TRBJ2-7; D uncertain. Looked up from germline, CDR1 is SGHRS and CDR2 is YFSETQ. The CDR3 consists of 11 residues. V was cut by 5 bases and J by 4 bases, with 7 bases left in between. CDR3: CASSSEYEQYF. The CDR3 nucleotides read TGCGCCAGCAGTTCCGAGTACGAGCAGTACTTC.

CDR3 in amino acids: CAWTAYEQYF. The CDR3 coding sequence is TGTGCCTGGACGGCCTACGAGCAGTACTTC. The genes are TRBV30 and TRBJ2-7; the D is unclear. The CDR3 runs 10 residues. CDR1 and CDR2 from the germline V gene are GTSNPN and SVGIG (reference sequence). The V end was cut by 4 bases, the J end by 2 bases, with 3 bases between.

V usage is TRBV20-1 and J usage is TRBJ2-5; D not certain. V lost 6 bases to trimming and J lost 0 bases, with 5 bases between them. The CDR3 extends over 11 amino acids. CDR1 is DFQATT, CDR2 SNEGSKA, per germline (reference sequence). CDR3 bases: TGCAGTGCAGATAACCAAGAGACCCAGTACTTC. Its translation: CSADNQETQYF.

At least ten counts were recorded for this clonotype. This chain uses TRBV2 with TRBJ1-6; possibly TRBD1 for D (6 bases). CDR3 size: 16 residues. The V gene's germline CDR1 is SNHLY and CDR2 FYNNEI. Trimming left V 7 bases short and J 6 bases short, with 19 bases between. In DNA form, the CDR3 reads TGTGCCAGCAAGTACAGGGCCGGGGCAAGTAATTCACCCCTCCACTTT. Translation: CASKYRAGASNSPLHF.

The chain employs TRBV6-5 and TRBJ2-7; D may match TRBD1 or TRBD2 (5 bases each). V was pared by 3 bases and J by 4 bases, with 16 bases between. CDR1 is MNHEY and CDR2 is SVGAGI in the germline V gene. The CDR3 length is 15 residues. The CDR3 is CASSYQGGRKYEQYF. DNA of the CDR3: TGTGCCAGCAGTTATCAGGGTGGGAGAAAATACGAGCAGTACTTC.

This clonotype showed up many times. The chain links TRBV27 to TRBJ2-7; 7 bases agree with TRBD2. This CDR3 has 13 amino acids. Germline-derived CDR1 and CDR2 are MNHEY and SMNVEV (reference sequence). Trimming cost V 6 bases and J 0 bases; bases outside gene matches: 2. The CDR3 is CASSRTSSYEQYF. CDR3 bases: TGTGCCAGCAGCCGGACTAGCTCCTACGAGCAGTACTTC.

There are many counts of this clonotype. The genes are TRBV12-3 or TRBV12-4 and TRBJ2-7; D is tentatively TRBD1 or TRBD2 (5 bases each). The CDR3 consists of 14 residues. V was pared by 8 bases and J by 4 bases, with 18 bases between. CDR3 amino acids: CASALFGGIYEQYF. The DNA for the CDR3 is TGTGCCAGCGCCCTTTTTGGGGGAATTTACGAGCAGTACTTC.

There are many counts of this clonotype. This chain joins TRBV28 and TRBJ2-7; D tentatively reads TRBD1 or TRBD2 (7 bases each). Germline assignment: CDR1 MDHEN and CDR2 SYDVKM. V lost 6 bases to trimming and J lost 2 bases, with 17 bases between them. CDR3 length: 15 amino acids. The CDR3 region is CASRTAAGGAYEQYF. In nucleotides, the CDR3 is TGTGCCAGCAGGACCGCGGCAGGGGGGGCCTACGAGCAGTACTTC.

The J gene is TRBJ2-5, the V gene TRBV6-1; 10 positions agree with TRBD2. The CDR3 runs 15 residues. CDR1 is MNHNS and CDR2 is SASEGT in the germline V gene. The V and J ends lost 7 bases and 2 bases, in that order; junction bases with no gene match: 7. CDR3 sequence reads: CASTEREGKQETQYF. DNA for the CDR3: TGTGCCAGCACGGAGCGGGAGGGGAAACAAGAGACCCAGTACTTC.

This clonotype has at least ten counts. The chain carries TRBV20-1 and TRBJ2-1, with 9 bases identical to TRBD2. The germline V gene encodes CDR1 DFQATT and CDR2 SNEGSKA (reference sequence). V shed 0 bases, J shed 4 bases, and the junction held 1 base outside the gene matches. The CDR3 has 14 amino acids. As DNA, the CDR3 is TGCAGTGCTAGAGAACTAGCGGGTTACAATGAGCAGTTCTTC. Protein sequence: CSARELAGYNEQFF.

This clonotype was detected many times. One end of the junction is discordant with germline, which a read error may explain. The CDR3 sequence: CANSFGGQETQYF. In nucleotides, the CDR3 is TGTGCCAACAGTTTCGGAGGGCAAGAGACCCAGTACTTC. The chain links TRBV12-3 or TRBV12-4 to TRBJ2-5; D is perhaps TRBD2 (6 bases). This CDR3 is built from 13 residues.

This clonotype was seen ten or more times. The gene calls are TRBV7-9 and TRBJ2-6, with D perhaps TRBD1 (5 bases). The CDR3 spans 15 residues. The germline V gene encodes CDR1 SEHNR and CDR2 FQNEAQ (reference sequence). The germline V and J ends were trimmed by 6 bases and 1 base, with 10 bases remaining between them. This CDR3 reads CASSSRGSGANVLTF. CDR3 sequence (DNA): TGTGCCAGCAGTTCTAGGGGATCTGGGGCCAACGTCCTGACTTTC.

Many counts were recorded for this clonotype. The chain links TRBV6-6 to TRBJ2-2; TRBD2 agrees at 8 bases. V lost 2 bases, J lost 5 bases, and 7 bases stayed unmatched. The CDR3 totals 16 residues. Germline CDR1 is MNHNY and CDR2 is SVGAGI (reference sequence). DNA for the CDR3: TGTGCCAGCAGTTACGGGCGGGAGGTGGTGACCGGGGAGCTGTTTTTT. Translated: CASSYGREVVTGELFF.

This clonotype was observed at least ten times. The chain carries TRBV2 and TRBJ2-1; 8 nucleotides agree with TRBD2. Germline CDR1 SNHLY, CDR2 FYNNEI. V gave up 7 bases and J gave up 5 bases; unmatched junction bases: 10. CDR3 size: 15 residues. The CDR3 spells CASTTGLGLDNEQFF. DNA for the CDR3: TGTGCCAGCACTACAGGGCTGGGACTAGACAATGAGCAGTTCTTC.

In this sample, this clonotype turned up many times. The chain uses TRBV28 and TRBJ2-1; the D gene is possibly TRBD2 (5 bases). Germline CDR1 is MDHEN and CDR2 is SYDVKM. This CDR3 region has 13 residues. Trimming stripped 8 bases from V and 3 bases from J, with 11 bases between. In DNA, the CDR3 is TGTGCCAGCTGGACTGGTAACTACAATGAGCAGTTCTTC. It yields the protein CASWTGNYNEQFF.

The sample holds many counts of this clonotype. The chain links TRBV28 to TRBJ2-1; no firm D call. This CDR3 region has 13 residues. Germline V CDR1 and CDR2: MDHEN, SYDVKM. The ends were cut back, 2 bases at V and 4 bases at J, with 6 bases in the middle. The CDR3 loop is CASSLKGYNEQFF. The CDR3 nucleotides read TGTGCCAGCAGTTTAAAGGGTTACAATGAGCAGTTCTTC.

CDR3 in amino acids: CASSLAGDYGYTF. CDR3 coding DNA: TGCGCCAGCAGCTTGGCTGGGGACTATGGCTACACCTTC. This chain connects TRBV5-1 to TRBJ1-2; D is unresolved. V gave up 0 bases and J gave up 3 bases, with 6 bases separating them. The CDR3 length is 13 residues. Germline V gene sequence: CDR1 SGHRS, CDR2 YFSETQ. The whole variable domain, filled in from reference TRBV5-1 and TRBJ1-2, reads KAGVTQTPRYLIKTRGQQVTLSCSPISGHRSVSWYQQTPGQGLQFLFEYFSETQRNKGNFPGRFSGRQFSNSRSEMNVSTLELGDSALYLCASSLAGDYGYTFGSGTRLTVV.

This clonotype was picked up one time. CDR3 loop: CASSYLRTSGRGYNEQFF. DNA of the CDR3: TGTGCCAGCAGTTACCTACGGACTAGCGGGAGAGGTTACAATGAGCAGTTCTTC. The chain employs TRBV6-9 and TRBJ2-1; TRBD2 matches at 13 bases. Trimming took 3 bases from V and 4 from J; bases not matched to a gene: 9. The CDR3 is 18 residues long. The germline V gene has CDR1 MNHGY and CDR2 SVAAGI.

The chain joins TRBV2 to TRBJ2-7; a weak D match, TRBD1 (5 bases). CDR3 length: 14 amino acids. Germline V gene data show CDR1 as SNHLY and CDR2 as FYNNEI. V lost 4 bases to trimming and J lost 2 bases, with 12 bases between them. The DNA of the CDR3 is TGTGCCAGCAGTGCGACCCCAGGGACCTACGAGCAGTACTTC. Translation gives CASSATPGTYEQYF.

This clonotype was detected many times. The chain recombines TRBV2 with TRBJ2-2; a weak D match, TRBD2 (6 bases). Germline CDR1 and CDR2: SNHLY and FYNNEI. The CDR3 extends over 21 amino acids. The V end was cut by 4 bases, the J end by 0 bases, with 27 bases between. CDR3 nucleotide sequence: TGTGCCAGCAGTGTTCGGGCTCGCTTGGCGGGGACGATCGCGAACACCGGGGAGCTGTTTTTT. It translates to CASSVRARLAGTIANTGELFF.

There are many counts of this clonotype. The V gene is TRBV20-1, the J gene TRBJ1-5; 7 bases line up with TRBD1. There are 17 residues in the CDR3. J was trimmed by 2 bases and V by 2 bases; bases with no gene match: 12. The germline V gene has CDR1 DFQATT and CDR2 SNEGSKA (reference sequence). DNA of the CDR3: TGCAGTGCTAGATCCGGACAGGCGATGAGTGGCAATCAGCCCCAGCATTTT. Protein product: CSARSGQAMSGNQPQHF.

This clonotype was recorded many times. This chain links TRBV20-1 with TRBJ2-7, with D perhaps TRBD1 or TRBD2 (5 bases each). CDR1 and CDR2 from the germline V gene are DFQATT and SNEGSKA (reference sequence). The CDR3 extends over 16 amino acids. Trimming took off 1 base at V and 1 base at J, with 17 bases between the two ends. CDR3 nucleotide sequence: TGCAGTGCTAGAGGCCTTATCGTTGAGGGGTCCTACGAGCAGTACTTC. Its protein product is CSARGLIVEGSYEQYF.

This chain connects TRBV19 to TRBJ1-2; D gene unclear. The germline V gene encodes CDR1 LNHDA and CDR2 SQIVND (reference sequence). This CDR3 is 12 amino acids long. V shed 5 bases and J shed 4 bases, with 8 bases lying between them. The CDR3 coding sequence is TGTGCCAGTAGTGGGAACGGCTATGGCTACACCTTC. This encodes CASSGNGYGYTF.